This TCR beta chain emerged from a study of blood T cell repertoires in COVID-19. Background on the study: Samples taken during acute and convalescent COVID-19 were collected in the United States, Italy and Spain. T cells, B-cell-depleted T cells, or PBMCs provided the cDNA or gDNA that served as material.

Original data processing: Amplification with reference gene primers provided the estimates of nucleated cell counts. Method: immunoSEQ multiplex PCR; TCRdb's copy keeps in-frame clones and lacks some. That table gives V, J and clone size, and the DNA gave D and trimming. The sample carries about 76,000 clones, around 87% recorded once. V was clipped by 3 bases and J by 8 bases; unmatched bases: 10. CDR1 and CDR2 (germline): LGHDT, YNNKEL (reference sequence). The CDR3 consists of 15 residues. This clone occurred once. The sequence came from an elderly woman with active or convalescent COVID-19. Specimen: peripheral blood. The chain carries TRBV3-1 (or the pseudogene TRBV3-2) and TRBJ1-2, with TRBD1 matching 9 bases. The CDR3 loop reads CASSQGTGGNRGYTF. The CDR3, as DNA: TGTGCCAGCAGCCAGGGAACAGGGGGCAACAGAGGCTACACCTTC.